Detailed here is one TCR beta chain. Its antigen is undetermined. The germline V gene has CDR1 ENHRY and CDR2 SYGVKD. Trimming stripped 6 bases from V and 5 bases from J, with 13 bases between. CDR3 length: 13 residues. The record originates from a study of cytomegalovirus exposure and HLA in healthy donors. Study results and caveats: Accurate prediction of most subjects' HLA-A and HLA-B alleles from TCR beta sequences was reported.

This PCR relied on a set of 60 Vbeta primers and 13 Jbeta primers. Assay used: immunoSEQ multiplex PCR; TCRdb lists only in-frame clones, some missing. The sample lists over 150,000 clones; around three quarters were seen once. This receptor was obtained from a woman in her thirties or forties in good health and CMV-seronegative. The specimen was PBMCs. The chain combines TRBV10-3 with TRBJ1-1; TRBD1 might be the D (5 bases). The CDR3 region is CAIRRDLETEAFF. The CDR3 DNA is TGTGCCATCAGACGGGACTTGGAGACTGAAGCTTTCTTT.